The subject of this entry is one T cell receptor beta chain. Its antigen is undetermined. The data are from a study of cytomegalovirus exposure and HLA in healthy donors. The germline gives CDR1 SEHNR, CDR2 FQNEAQ (reference sequence). The CDR3 spans 15 residues. Trimming removed 2 bases from V and 7 bases from J; junction bases left unmatched: 9. The PCR was carried out with 60 Vbeta primers and 13 Jbeta primers. The assay was immunoSEQ multiplex PCR, and TCRdb's table has in-frame clones only and misses some. Its table records about 140,000 clones. Overall study findings and caveats: Immune exposure data for these donors was limited to CMV serostatus.

V and J are TRBV7-9 and TRBJ2-7; 9 bases agree with TRBD1. Input material: PBMCs. The clonotype was recovered from a woman younger than 30 in good health and CMV-seronegative. CDR3 region: CASSLTGGPSREQYV. DNA for the CDR3: TGTGCCAGCAGCTTAACAGGGGGCCCCTCTAGGGAGCAGTACGTC.